The 26 T cell receptor beta chains below were found in one sample sequenced in a study of blood T cell repertoires in COVID-19. Assay used: immunoSEQ multiplex PCR; TCRdb lists only in-frame clones, some missing. Found here are 150,000 or so clones, about 76% of them singletons; the top ten hold around 5%. Material for sequencing was peripheral blood. The receptor source for this set is a woman in her 70s with COVID-19, enrolled during active disease.

This chain connects TRBV5-1 to TRBJ2-6; TRBD1 agrees at 9 bases. This CDR3 spans 19 amino acids. V trimming: 4 bases; J trimming: 1 base; junction bases outside the gene matches: 12. Germline V gene data show CDR1 as SGHRS and CDR2 as YFSETQ. CDR3 sequence (DNA): TGCGCCAGCAGCGACCACCGGACAGGGGAATCGTCTGGGGCCAACGTCCTGACTTTC. Amino acid sequence: CASSDHRTGESSGANVLTF.

V usage is TRBV5-5 and J usage is TRBJ2-1; tentatively, D is TRBD2 (5 bases). Germline loops: CDR1 SGHKS, CDR2 YYEKEE (reference sequence). The CDR3 extends over 15 amino acids. V lost 0 bases and J lost 1, with 8 bases in between. CDR3: CASSLVAFSYNEQFF. The CDR3 region has the DNA TGTGCCAGCAGCTTGGTAGCGTTTTCCTACAATGAGCAGTTCTTC.

CDR3 region: CASSFRTGDTEAFF. The CDR3 nucleotides are TGCGCCAGCAGCTTTCGGACAGGAGACACTGAAGCTTTCTTT. The V gene is TRBV5-1, the J gene TRBJ1-1, with TRBD1 matching over 7 bases. Per germline, CDR1 SGHRS and CDR2 YFSETQ. The CDR3 has 14 residues. V lost 2 bases, J lost 3 bases, and 4 bases stayed unmatched.

This rearrangement joins TRBV6-5 to TRBJ1-2, with 7 nucleotides matching TRBD1. V lost 5 bases to trimming and J lost 5 bases; unmatched junction nucleotides: 5. The CDR3 totals 13 residues. CDR1 and CDR2 from the germline V gene are MNHEY and SVGAGI. CDR3 amino acids: CASSPGTEYGYTF. In DNA, the CDR3 is TGTGCCAGCAGTCCCGGGACAGAATATGGCTACACCTTC.

This chain links TRBV11-2 with TRBJ2-5, with TRBD2 as a possible D gene (5 bases). CDR3 length equals 16 residues. V lost 5 bases, J lost 2 bases, and 18 bases lay in between. The germline V gene encodes CDR1 SGHAT and CDR2 FQNNGV. CDR3 sequence reads: CASSRAGGGFQETQYF. DNA of the CDR3: TGTGCCAGCAGCCGGGCCGGAGGTGGGTTTCAAGAGACCCAGTACTTC.

This clone appeared a few times. V usage is TRBV18 and J usage is TRBJ1-1, with TRBD1 identical over 10 bases. After removal of 3 bases from V and 4 bases from J, the junction contained 5 bases not matched to a gene. CDR3 length equals 15 residues. Germline values: CDR1 KGHSH, CDR2 LQKENI. This CDR3 reads CASSPGQGSGTEAFF. The CDR3 DNA reads as TGTGCCAGCTCACCGGGACAGGGGTCGGGCACTGAAGCTTTCTTT.

This chain links TRBV5-4 with TRBJ1-1; D may be TRBD1 (6 bases). CDR1 is SGHNT, CDR2 YYREEE, per germline (reference sequence). Trimming removed 6 bases at V and 1 base at J, with 19 bases between. This CDR3 is built from 16 residues. This CDR3 reads CASTKRAGATNTEAFF. DNA of the CDR3: TGTGCCAGCACCAAAAGGGCAGGGGCGACGAACACTGAAGCTTTCTTT.

This chain joins TRBV3-1 (or the pseudogene TRBV3-2) and TRBJ1-3; no firm D call. The CDR3 runs 15 residues. Germline CDR1 reads LGHDT; CDR2 reads YNNKEL (reference sequence). Between the trimmed V and J ends, which lost 0 bases and 1 base, there was a span of 7 bases. The CDR3 DNA is TGTGCCAGCAGCCAAGATTCGGGATCTGGAAACACCATATATTTT. Translated: CASSQDSGSGNTIYF.

The chain carries TRBV6-5 and TRBJ2-7; TRBD2 is a possible D gene (6 bases). Deletions cut 7 bases from V and 6 bases from J, with 22 bases between. This CDR3 contains 15 residues. Germline V CDR1 and CDR2: MNHEY, SVGAGI. The DNA of the CDR3 is TGTGCCAGCAAGCGGGTCGGGTACGGAATGGGCGAGCAGTACTTC. The encoded protein is CASKRVGYGMGEQYF.

The V call is TRBV2, the J call TRBJ1-6; a possible D gene is TRBD1 (5 bases). Per the germline V gene, CDR1 is SNHLY and CDR2 is FYNNEI. With 3 bases removed from V and 7 bases from J, the gap between germline ends came to 13 bases. The CDR3 is made up of 15 amino acids. CDR3: CASSDMGRVNSPLHF. As DNA, the CDR3 is TGTGCCAGCAGTGATATGGGCAGGGTGAATTCACCCCTCCACTTT.

The chain has TRBV10-3 and TRBJ2-7, with a weak D call TRBD1 (6 bases). Trimming stripped 6 bases from V and 5 bases from J, with 17 bases between. Germline V gene lookup returns CDR1 ENHRY and CDR2 SYGVKD. This CDR3 contains 14 residues. The CDR3 is CAISADRLAHEQYF. CDR3 bases: TGTGCCATCAGCGCAGACAGGTTAGCCCACGAGCAGTACTTC.

The V call is TRBV2, the J call TRBJ2-6; D is undetermined. The V and J ends lost 1 base and 0 bases respectively, with 4 bases between them. The CDR3 contains 15 residues. CDR1 and CDR2 from the germline V gene are SNHLY and FYNNEI. The CDR3 sequence is CASSEEHSGANVLTF. Here the CDR3 DNA reads TGTGCCAGCAGTGAAGAGCACTCTGGGGCCAACGTCCTGACTTTC.

The chain is built from TRBV20-1 and TRBJ2-1; possibly TRBD1 for D (5 bases). Trimming shortened V by 7 bases and J by 9 bases, and 13 bases separated the two germline ends. This CDR3 comprises 11 residues. Germline V gene sequence: CDR1 DFQATT, CDR2 SNEGSKA (reference sequence). CDR3 loop: CSGAQGGEQFF. The DNA of the CDR3 is TGCAGTGGGGCGCAGGGCGGTGAGCAGTTCTTC.

The chain recombines TRBV3-1 (or the pseudogene TRBV3-2) with TRBJ2-3; D unclear. This CDR3 is built from 15 residues. Looked up from germline, CDR1 is LGHDT and CDR2 is YNNKEL (reference sequence). The V end lost 1 base, the J end lost 2 bases, and 10 bases lay between the germline ends. The CDR3 DNA reads TGTGCCAGCAGCCAAGGTTGGCGGCCCACAGATACGCAGTATTTT. This codes for CASSQGWRPTDTQYF.

This chain joins TRBV5-1 and TRBJ1-6; 10 positions agree with TRBD1. CDR3 size: 15 residues. CDR1 and CDR2 (germline): SGHRS, YFSETQ. V shed 0 bases, J shed 8 bases, and the junction held 2 bases outside the gene matches. The CDR3 protein is CASSLGTGGYSPLHF. In nucleotides, the CDR3 is TGCGCCAGCAGCTTGGGGACAGGGGGATATTCACCCCTCCACTTT.

This chain's CDR3 is CASGVVGQGTVKSPLHF. The DNA for the CDR3 is TGTGCCAGCGGCGTTGTGGGACAGGGGACGGTGAAATCACCCCTCCACTTT. The chain carries TRBV5-4 and TRBJ1-6, with 10 bases aligning to TRBD1. This CDR3 spans 17 amino acids. Trimming at V came to 7 bases and at J to 10 bases, leaving 17 bases not matched to a gene. Germline CDR1 and CDR2: SGHNT and YYREEE (reference sequence).

V usage is TRBV5-4 and J usage is TRBJ1-1; 9 bases agree with TRBD1. Germline V gene sequence: CDR1 SGHNT, CDR2 YYREEE (reference sequence). J gave up 4 bases and V 4 bases, and 8 bases lay outside the gene matches. This CDR3 has 15 residues. CDR3 coding DNA: TGTGCCAGCAGCCTCGGGATGACAGGGGGCACTGAAGCTTTCTTT. It codes for CASSLGMTGGTEAFF.

This chain links TRBV28 with TRBJ1-2, with D perhaps TRBD1 (5 bases). This CDR3 has 12 residues. Germline V lookup: CDR1 MDHEN, CDR2 SYDVKM. Trimming stripped 3 bases from V and 8 bases from J, with 10 bases between. The CDR3: CASSFSAGGYTF. CDR3 in DNA: TGTGCCAGCAGTTTTTCGGCAGGGGGCTACACCTTC.

The V and J genes are TRBV3-1 (or the pseudogene TRBV3-2) and TRBJ2-3, with a weak D call TRBD2 (5 bases). The germline gives CDR1 LGHDT, CDR2 YNNKEL (reference sequence). V lost 2 bases to trimming and J lost 4 bases, with 13 bases between them. This CDR3 comprises 15 residues. The CDR3, as DNA: TGTGCCAGCAGCCAATGGTCTCCGAGGGCAGATACGCAGTATTTT. Amino acids: CASSQWSPRADTQYF.

The V gene is TRBV29-1, the J gene TRBJ2-2; 9 bases line up with TRBD1. Germline-derived CDR1 and CDR2 are SQVTM and ANQGSEA. Trimming took 5 bases from V and 4 from J; bases not matched to a gene: 5. The CDR3 is 14 amino acids. The CDR3, as DNA: TGCAGCGTTTCCGGGACAGGGCTCACCGGGGAGCTGTTTTTT. Residues: CSVSGTGLTGELFF.

The chain carries TRBV3-1 (or the pseudogene TRBV3-2) and TRBJ1-2, with a tentative D call TRBD1 (6 bases). Trimming left V 0 bases short and J 7 bases short, with 9 bases between. Germline assignment: CDR1 LGHDT and CDR2 YNNKEL (reference sequence). There are 13 residues in the CDR3. This CDR3 reads CASSQEPRGGYTF. For the CDR3, the DNA is TGTGCCAGCAGCCAAGAGCCCAGGGGTGGCTACACCTTC.

The chain joins TRBV6-6 to TRBJ1-5, with D unclear. The V gene's germline CDR1 is MNHNY and CDR2 SVGAGI (reference sequence). Trimming shortened V by 3 bases and J by 0 bases, and 6 bases separated the two germline ends. This CDR3 is 14 amino acids long. The CDR3 loop is CASSYYLSNQPQHF. CDR3 bases: TGTGCCAGCAGTTATTATCTTAGCAATCAGCCCCAGCATTTT.

This clone has just a few counts. The rearrangement joins TRBV27 to TRBJ2-1; D not resolved. The CDR3 totals 12 residues. V gave up 4 bases and J gave up 9 bases, with 10 bases separating them. Germline loops: CDR1 MNHEY, CDR2 SMNVEV (reference sequence). CDR3 DNA sequence: TGTGCCAGCAGTTCCCTAGGTGTTGAGCAGTTCTTC. As protein: CASSSLGVEQFF.

This sequence joins TRBV30 and TRBJ1-4; weak D call: TRBD1 (6 bases). CDR1 GTSNPN and CDR2 SVGIG come from the germline V gene (reference sequence). Trimming removed 1 base at V and 8 bases at J, with 11 bases between. The CDR3 totals 13 residues. The CDR3, as DNA: TGTGCCTGGAGTGCAGGGGTACGCGAAAAACTGTTTTTT. Translation: CAWSAGVREKLFF.

In DNA form, the CDR3 reads TGTGCCAGCAGTTCAGACCCCCGGGGTCCCATATATTTT. Translated, it gives CASSSDPRGPIYF. The chain couples TRBV28 to TRBJ1-3, with D unclear. Trimming left V 4 bases short and J 11 bases short, with 15 bases between. The CDR3 is 13 residues long. Germline V CDR1 and CDR2: MDHEN, SYDVKM.

The CDR3, as DNA: TGTGCCACCAGTGATGACAGGGCGTACACCTTC. Protein: CATSDDRAYTF. The rearrangement uses TRBV24-1 and TRBJ1-2; TRBD1 agrees at 7 bases. The germline CDR1 and CDR2 sequences are KGHDR and SFDVKD. CDR3 size: 11 residues. V shed 3 bases and J 11 bases; nucleotides not matched to a gene: 2.